This entry features one TCR beta chain sequence. The antigen remains undetermined. Since a much larger clone is just one base distant, this may be a read error. This specimen belongs to a study of CD8+CD57+ T cells in acquired aplastic anemia. Study-level background: Sorted CD4+ and CD8+ cells gave an average of approximately 3 ug of DNA.

The CDR3 contains 15 residues. Between the trimmed V and J ends, which lost 0 bases and 4 bases, there was a span of 12 bases. In germline, CDR1 is MNHEY, CDR2 SVGAGI. The use of genomic DNA as template underpinned the TCR beta VDJ and CDR3 profiling. MiXCR, run by TCRdb on the reads, gives a single entry per CDR3 protein. The table records some 180,000 distinct CDR3 sequences, around 60% of them present only once. All patients picked for sequencing had shown, by flow cytometry, an expansion of CD8+CD57+ cells. There were no patients without severe acquired aplastic anemia. When blood sampling took place, the patients had received no therapy. Study-wide points: Sharing between patients and controls was observed for around 30 CD8+ CDR3 sequences.

The V gene is TRBV6-5, the J gene TRBJ1-1, with D unclear. The source material was sorted CD4+, CD8+, or CD8+CD57+ T cells (not recorded which) from PBMCs. The TCR comes from a human donor with aplastic anemia. Here the CDR3 DNA reads TGTGCCAGCAGTTACTCGAAAGTGTTGGCCACTGAAGCTTTCTTT. Amino acid sequence: CASSYSKVLATEAFF.